Listed below are T cell receptor beta chains from one sample, sequenced in a study of T cell changes during pregnancy in multiple sclerosis. Sequencing was performed with immunoSEQ multiplex PCR; in TCRdb, only in-frame clones are kept and a portion is missing. The top ten clones hold approximately 1.2% of a sample with about 70,000 clones, around nine tenths of them seen once. The specimen comprised peripheral blood, sampled in the third trimester of pregnancy. The receptors stem from a female donor with multiple sclerosis, enrolled in a pregnancy study. Both conserved end residues are part of each CDR3. D genes are given only for firm matches. Clone sizes are given selectively: once, few, many, or a class where the clone is expanded.

CDR3 protein	CDR3 DNA	V gene	J gene	clone size	D gene
CASGRTSDRTDTQYF	TGTGCCAGCGGGAGGACTAGCGATAGGACTGATACGCAGTATTTT	TRBV14	TRBJ2-3	-	TRBD2
CASSLTLAGGTDTQYF	TGTGCCAGCAGCCTTACCCTAGCGGGAGGCACAGATACGCAGTATTTT	TRBV7-3	TRBJ2-3	-	TRBD2
CASSGGLYGYTF	TGTGCCAGCAGTGGGGGCCTCTATGGCTACACCTTC	TRBV6-5	TRBJ1-2	-	-
CASSSPHRAGRETQYF	TGTGCCAGCAGCTCCCCCCACCGGGCGGGGCGGGAGACCCAGTACTTC	TRBV7-2	TRBJ2-5	-	-
CASSPLVGTDTQYF	TGTGCCAGCAGCCCCCTAGTCGGCACAGATACGCAGTATTTT	TRBV7-2	TRBJ2-3	-	-
CASSLIPSGYNEQFF	TGCGCCAGCAGCTTGATACCTAGCGGATACAATGAGCAGTTCTTC	TRBV5-1	TRBJ2-1	-	TRBD2
CASSLYEGLTDTQYF	TGTGCCAGCAGTTTATATGAGGGACTCACAGATACGCAGTATTTT	TRBV28	TRBJ2-3	-	-
CASSLGGQSSYEQYF	TGCGCCAGCAGCTTGGGTGGACAGAGCTCCTACGAGCAGTACTTC	TRBV5-1	TRBJ2-7	-	-
CASSPGLAGNEQFF	TGCGCCAGCAGCCCAGGACTAGCGGGAAATGAGCAGTTCTTC	TRBV4-1	TRBJ2-1	-	TRBD2
CASSWTSGSGNEQFF	TGTGCCAGCAGTTGGACTAGCGGGAGTGGAAATGAGCAGTTCTTC	TRBV6-5	TRBJ2-1	-	TRBD2
CASRRDSQYGYTF	TGTGCCAGCAGGCGGGACAGTCAGTATGGCTACACCTTC	TRBV27	TRBJ1-2	-	TRBD1
CASSWGVGDTGELFF	TGTGCCAGCAGCTGGGGGGTGGGGGACACCGGGGAGCTGTTTTTT	TRBV5-4	TRBJ2-2	-	-
CATSRRRPGAGDTQYF	TGTGCCACCAGCAGACGAAGGCCAGGGGCAGGAGATACGCAGTATTTT	TRBV15	TRBJ2-3	-	-
CASSSGPPGEQYF	TGTGCCAGCAGCTCCGGGCCTCCGGGGGAGCAGTACTTC	TRBV5-5	TRBJ2-7	-	-
CASSVAFQGGEQYF	TGTGCCAGCAGCGTAGCTTTTCAGGGTGGCGAGCAGTACTTC	TRBV9	TRBJ2-7	-	-
CASSTSSGGAYEQYF	TGTGCCAGCAGTACATCTAGCGGGGGAGCCTACGAGCAGTACTTC	TRBV28	TRBJ2-7	-	TRBD2
CASSAGGRLNEQFF	TGTGCCAGCAGCGCGGGAGGGCGATTGAATGAGCAGTTCTTC	TRBV6-6	TRBJ2-1	-	TRBD2
CAWSPGVPYNEQFF	TGTGCCTGGAGCCCTGGAGTCCCCTACAATGAGCAGTTCTTC	TRBV30	TRBJ2-1	-	-
CASSTYQGSDQETQYF	TGTGCCAGCAGTACCTACCAGGGTTCAGATCAAGAGACCCAGTACTTC	TRBV28	TRBJ2-5	-	-
CASSKDDRGRPWGYTF	TGTGCCAGCAGCAAAGACGACAGGGGCCGTCCGTGGGGCTACACCTTC	TRBV21-1	TRBJ1-2	-	-
CASSYDQGTALSEQYF	TGTGCCAGCAGTTACGATCAAGGGACAGCCTTATCCGAGCAGTACTTC	TRBV6-5	TRBJ2-7	-	TRBD1
CASSWTSGTDSEQFF	TGTGCCAGCAGCTGGACTAGCGGGACTGATTCCGAGCAGTTCTTC	TRBV11-2	TRBJ2-1	-	TRBD2
CASSPRLGQPNYEQYF	TGTGCCAGCTCACCACGCTTGGGACAGCCCAACTACGAGCAGTACTTC	TRBV18	TRBJ2-7	once	TRBD1
CASSQGGQPQHF	TGTGCCAGCAGCCAAGGCGGTCAGCCCCAGCATTTT	TRBV4-2	TRBJ1-5	-	-
CASSPQTLNTEAFF	TGCGCCAGCAGCCCTCAAACATTAAACACTGAAGCTTTCTTT	TRBV5-1	TRBJ1-1	-	-
CASRMTENTEAFF	TGTGCCAGCAGGATGACAGAGAACACTGAAGCTTTCTTT	TRBV2	TRBJ1-1	-	-
CASSLGEGTEQFF	TGTGCCAGCAGCTTAGGTGAGGGTACTGAGCAGTTCTTC	TRBV11-1	TRBJ2-1	-	-
CASGETFNTGELFF	TGCGCCAGCGGCGAGACTTTTAACACCGGGGAGCTGTTTTTT	TRBV5-1	TRBJ2-2	-	-
CAISRTVSTGELFF	TGTGCCATCTCCCGGACAGTGAGCACCGGGGAGCTGTTTTTT	TRBV10-3	TRBJ2-2	once	-
CASGPPLDRYLSSYEQYF	TGTGCTAGTGGCCCCCCCTTGGACAGGTATCTAAGCTCCTACGAGCAGTACTTC	TRBV12-5	TRBJ2-7	-	TRBD1
CASSEFEDRVNYGYTF	TGTGCCAGCAGTGAATTCGAGGACAGGGTTAACTATGGCTACACCTTC	TRBV6-1	TRBJ1-2	-	TRBD1
CASSDAQGPYNEQFF	TGTGCCAGCAGCGATGCACAGGGTCCCTACAATGAGCAGTTCTTC	TRBV9	TRBJ2-1	once	-
CAWGVTSGTEQYF	TGTGCCTGGGGGGTGACTAGCGGTACCGAGCAGTACTTC	TRBV30	TRBJ2-7	few	TRBD2
CASSIESSYNEQFF	TGTGCCAGTAGTATAGAGAGCTCCTACAATGAGCAGTTCTTC	TRBV19	TRBJ2-1	once	-
CATADPGLAGEVGELFF	TGTGCCACCGCCGACCCGGGACTAGCGGGAGAGGTCGGGGAGCTGTTTTTT	TRBV7-9	TRBJ2-2	-	TRBD2
CASSPEYVPYNEQFF	TGCGCCAGCAGCCCCGAGTACGTCCCGTACAATGAGCAGTTCTTC	TRBV4-1	TRBJ2-1	-	-
CASSLRTSGGVDIQYF	TGTGCCAGCAGCTTGCGGACTAGCGGGGGGGTTGACATTCAGTACTTC	TRBV5-6	TRBJ2-4	-	TRBD2
CSARKADTGELFF	TGCAGCGCCCGAAAGGCGGACACCGGGGAGCTGTTTTTT	TRBV29-1	TRBJ2-2	-	-
CASRDRGPYEQYF	TGTGCCAGCAGGGACAGGGGGCCCTACGAGCAGTACTTC	TRBV25-1	TRBJ2-7	-	TRBD1
CASSRGGSQDTQYF	TGCGCCAGCAGCCGGGGGGGTAGTCAGGATACGCAGTATTTT	TRBV5-1	TRBJ2-3	-	TRBD2
CATSRARGAKNIQYF	TGTGCCACCAGCAGAGCCCGGGGAGCCAAAAACATTCAGTACTTC	TRBV15	TRBJ2-4	-	-
CASSLPGEYYEQYF	TGCGCCAGCAGCTTACCGGGAGAATACTACGAGCAGTACTTC	TRBV5-1	TRBJ2-7	once	-
CASSYSSLAGGNEQFF	TGTGCCAGCAGTTACTCGAGCCTTGCAGGGGGCAATGAGCAGTTCTTC	TRBV6-5	TRBJ2-1	-	TRBD1
CASSLSSSLANEQFF	TGCGCCAGCAGCCTAAGTAGTAGCCTCGCCAATGAGCAGTTCTTC	TRBV5-1	TRBJ2-1	-	-
CASSEEWTATYEQYF	TGTGCCAGCAGCGAGGAGTGGACTGCTACCTACGAGCAGTACTTC	TRBV5-5	TRBJ2-7	-	-
CASSTNPTLDQPQHF	TGTGCCAGCTCCACCAACCCCACTCTAGATCAGCCCCAGCATTTT	TRBV18	TRBJ1-5	-	-
CASSEGQGSLRETQYF	TGCGCCAGCAGTGAGGGACAGGGGTCCCTTAGGGAGACCCAGTACTTC	TRBV10-1	TRBJ2-5	many	TRBD1